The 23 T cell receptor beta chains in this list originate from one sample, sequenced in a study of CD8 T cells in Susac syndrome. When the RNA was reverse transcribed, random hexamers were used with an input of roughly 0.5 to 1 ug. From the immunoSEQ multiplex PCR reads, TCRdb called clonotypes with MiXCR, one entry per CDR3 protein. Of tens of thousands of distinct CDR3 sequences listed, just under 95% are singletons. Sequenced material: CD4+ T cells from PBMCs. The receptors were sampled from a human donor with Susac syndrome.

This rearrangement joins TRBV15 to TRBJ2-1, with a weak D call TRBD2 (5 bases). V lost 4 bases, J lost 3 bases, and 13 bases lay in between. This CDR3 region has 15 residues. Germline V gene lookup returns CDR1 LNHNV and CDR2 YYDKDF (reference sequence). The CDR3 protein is CATSTDYSVYNEQFF. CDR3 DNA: TGTGCCACCAGCACCGACTATAGCGTCTACAATGAGCAGTTCTTC.

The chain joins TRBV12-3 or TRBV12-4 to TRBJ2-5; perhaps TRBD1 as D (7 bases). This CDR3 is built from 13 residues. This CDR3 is CAVTGEDVETQYF. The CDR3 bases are TGTGCAGTTACAGGGGAGGATGTGGAGACCCAGTACTTC.

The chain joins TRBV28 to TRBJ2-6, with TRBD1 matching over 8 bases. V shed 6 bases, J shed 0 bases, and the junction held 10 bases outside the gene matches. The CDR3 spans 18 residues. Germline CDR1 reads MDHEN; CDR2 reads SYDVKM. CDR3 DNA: TGTGCCAGCAGGGGATCGACAGGGGATAGCTCTGGGGCCAACGTCCTGACTTTC. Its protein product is CASRGSTGDSSGANVLTF.

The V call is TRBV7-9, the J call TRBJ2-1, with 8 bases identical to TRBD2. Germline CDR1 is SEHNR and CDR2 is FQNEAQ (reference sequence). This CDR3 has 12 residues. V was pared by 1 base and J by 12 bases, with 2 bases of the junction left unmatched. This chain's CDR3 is CASSLGSGVQFF. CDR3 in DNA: TGTGCCAGCAGCTTAGGTAGCGGGGTGCAGTTCTTC.

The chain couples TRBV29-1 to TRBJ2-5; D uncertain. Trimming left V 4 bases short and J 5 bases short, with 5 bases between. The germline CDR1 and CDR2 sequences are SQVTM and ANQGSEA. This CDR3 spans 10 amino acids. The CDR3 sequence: CSVGLETQYF. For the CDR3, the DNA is TGCAGCGTTGGGCTTGAGACCCAGTACTTC.

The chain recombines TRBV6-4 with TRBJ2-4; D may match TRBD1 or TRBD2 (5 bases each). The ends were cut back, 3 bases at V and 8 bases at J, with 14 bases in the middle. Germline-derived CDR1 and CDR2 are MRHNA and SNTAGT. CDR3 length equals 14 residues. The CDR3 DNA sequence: TGTGCCAGCAGTGATCCGGGACCAGGGTACATTCAGTACTTC. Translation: CASSDPGPGYIQYF.

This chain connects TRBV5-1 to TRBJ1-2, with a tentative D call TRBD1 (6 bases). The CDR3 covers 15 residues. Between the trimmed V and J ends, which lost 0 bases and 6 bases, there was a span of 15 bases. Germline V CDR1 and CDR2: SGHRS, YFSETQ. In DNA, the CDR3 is TGCGCCAGCAGCTTGGAGGCAGGGGAGGTGGATGGCTACACCTTC. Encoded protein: CASSLEAGEVDGYTF.

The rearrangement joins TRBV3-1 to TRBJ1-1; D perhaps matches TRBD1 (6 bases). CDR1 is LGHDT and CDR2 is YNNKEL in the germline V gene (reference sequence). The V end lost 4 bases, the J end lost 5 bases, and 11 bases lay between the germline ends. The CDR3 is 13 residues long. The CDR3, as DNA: TGTGCCAGCAGCCCCAGGGGAAGAACTGAAGCTTTCTTT. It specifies CASSPRGRTEAFF.

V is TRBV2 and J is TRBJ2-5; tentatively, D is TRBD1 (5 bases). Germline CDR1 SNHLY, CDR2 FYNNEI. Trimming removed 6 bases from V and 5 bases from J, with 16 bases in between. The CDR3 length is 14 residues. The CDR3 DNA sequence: TGTGCCAGCAGCGTCAGGGATTCCCTGGAGACCCAGTACTTC. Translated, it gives CASSVRDSLETQYF.

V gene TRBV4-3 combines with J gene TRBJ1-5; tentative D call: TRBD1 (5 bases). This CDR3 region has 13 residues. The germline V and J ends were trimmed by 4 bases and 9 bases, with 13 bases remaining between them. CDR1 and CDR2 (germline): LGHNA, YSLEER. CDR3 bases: TGCGCCAGCAGCCTGGGACCCTCAGGGCCCCAGCATTTT. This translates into CASSLGPSGPQHF.

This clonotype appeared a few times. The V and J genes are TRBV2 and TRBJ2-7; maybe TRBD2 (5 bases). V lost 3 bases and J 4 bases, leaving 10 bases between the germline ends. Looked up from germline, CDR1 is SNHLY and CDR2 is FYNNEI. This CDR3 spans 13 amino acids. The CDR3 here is CASSDGWEYEQYF. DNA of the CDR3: TGTGCCAGCAGTGATGGGTGGGAGTACGAGCAGTACTTC.

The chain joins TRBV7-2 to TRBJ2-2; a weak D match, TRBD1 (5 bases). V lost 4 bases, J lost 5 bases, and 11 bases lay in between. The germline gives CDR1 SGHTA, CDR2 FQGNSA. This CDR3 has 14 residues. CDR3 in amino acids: CASSSIGATGELFF. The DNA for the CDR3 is TGTGCCAGCAGCTCCATTGGGGCGACCGGGGAGCTGTTTTTT.

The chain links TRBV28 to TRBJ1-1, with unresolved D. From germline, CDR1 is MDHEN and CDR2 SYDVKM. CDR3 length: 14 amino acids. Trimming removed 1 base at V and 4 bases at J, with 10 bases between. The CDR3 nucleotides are TGTGCCAGCAGTTTATTAGGGTTCGTCACTGAAGCTTTCTTT. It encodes CASSLLGFVTEAFF.

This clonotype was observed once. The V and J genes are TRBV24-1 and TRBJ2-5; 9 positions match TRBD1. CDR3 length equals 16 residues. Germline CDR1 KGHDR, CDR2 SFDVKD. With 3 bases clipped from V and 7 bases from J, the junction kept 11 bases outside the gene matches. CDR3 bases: TGTGCCACCAGTGATGGGGGACAGGGTTCGTTCGGGACCCAGTACTTC. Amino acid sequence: CATSDGGQGSFGTQYF.

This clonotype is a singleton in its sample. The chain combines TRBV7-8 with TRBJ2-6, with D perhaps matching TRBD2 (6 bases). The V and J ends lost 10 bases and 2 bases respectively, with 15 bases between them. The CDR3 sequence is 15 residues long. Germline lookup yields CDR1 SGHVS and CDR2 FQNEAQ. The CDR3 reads CAKGGGEAGANVLTF. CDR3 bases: TGTGCCAAAGGAGGTGGGGAGGCTGGGGCCAACGTCCTGACTTTC.

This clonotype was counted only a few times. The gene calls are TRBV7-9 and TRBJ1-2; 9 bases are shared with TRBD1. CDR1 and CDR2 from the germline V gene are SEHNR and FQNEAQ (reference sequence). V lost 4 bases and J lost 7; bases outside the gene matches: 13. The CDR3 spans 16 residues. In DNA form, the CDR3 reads TGTGCCAGCAGCTCCCGGGGACAGGGCGGTAGTGGTGGCTACACCTTC. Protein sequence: CASSSRGQGGSGGYTF.

The CDR3 DNA follows: TGTGCCAGCAGTGAACAGGGCAGTGTTGGCTACACCTTC. Its protein product is CASSEQGSVGYTF. V gene TRBV2 combines with J gene TRBJ1-2; D is possibly TRBD1 (5 bases). CDR3 size: 13 residues. Looked up from germline, CDR1 is SNHLY and CDR2 is FYNNEI. The V end lost 2 bases, the J end lost 7 bases, and 11 bases lay between the germline ends.

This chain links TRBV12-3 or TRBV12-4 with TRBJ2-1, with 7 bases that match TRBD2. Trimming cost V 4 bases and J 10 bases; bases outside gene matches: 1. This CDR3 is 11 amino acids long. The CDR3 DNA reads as TGTGCCAGCAGTTGGGGGGGGGAGCAGTTCTTC. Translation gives CASSWGGEQFF.

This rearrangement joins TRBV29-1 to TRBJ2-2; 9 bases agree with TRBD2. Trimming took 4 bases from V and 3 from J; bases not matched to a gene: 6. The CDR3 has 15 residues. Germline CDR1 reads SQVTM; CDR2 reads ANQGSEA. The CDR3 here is CSVVSGGRYTGELFF. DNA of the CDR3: TGCAGCGTTGTAAGCGGGGGGCGATACACCGGGGAGCTGTTTTTT.

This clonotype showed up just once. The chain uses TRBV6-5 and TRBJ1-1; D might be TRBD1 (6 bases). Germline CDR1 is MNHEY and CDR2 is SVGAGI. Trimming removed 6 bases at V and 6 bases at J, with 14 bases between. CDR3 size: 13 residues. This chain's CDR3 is CASSRTGRPEAFF. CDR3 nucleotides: TGTGCCAGCAGCAGAACAGGGAGGCCTGAAGCTTTCTTT.

CDR3 sequence (DNA): TGTGCCAGCAGTTACACCCGACAGTCCTATGGCTACACCTTC. Its protein product is CASSYTRQSYGYTF. V gene TRBV6-5 combines with J gene TRBJ1-2; TRBD1 is a possible D gene (5 bases). The CDR3 contains 14 residues. Germline V gives CDR1 MNHEY, CDR2 SVGAGI. V lost 2 bases and J lost 4, with 11 bases in between.

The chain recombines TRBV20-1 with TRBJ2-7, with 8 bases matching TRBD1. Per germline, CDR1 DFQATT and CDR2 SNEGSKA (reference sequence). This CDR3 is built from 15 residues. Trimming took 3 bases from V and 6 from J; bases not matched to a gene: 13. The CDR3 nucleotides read TGCAGTGCTAGTGGTCGGGCGGACAGGGTAGCCGAGCAGTACTTC. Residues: CSASGRADRVAEQYF.

The CDR3, as DNA: TGTGCCACCAGTGATAATCGGGGGGCAGCCTACGAGCAGTACTTC. Translating gives CATSDNRGAAYEQYF. The chain uses TRBV24-1 and TRBJ2-7, with D perhaps TRBD2 (7 bases). This CDR3 contains 15 residues. CDR1 and CDR2 (germline): KGHDR, SFDVKD. V was pared by 3 bases and J by 2 bases, with 13 bases between.